These T cell receptor beta chains were read from a single sample in a study of T cell repertoires and Cas9 in healthy adults. Sequenced by immunoSEQ multiplex PCR; TCRdb stores in-frame clones only, minus some. The repertoire holds under 25,000 clones, with roughly nine tenths as singletons. The specimen was CD4+ effector T cells (CD127+, CD25-, CD137-, CD154-) from PBMCs; culture status not recorded. The receptors here all came from a human donor in good health. CDR3s include the opening cysteine and the closing phenylalanine or tryptophan. D genes are given only for firm matches. Where a row states a size, it is once, few, many or the class of an expanded clone; other rows omit it.

V gene	clone size	D gene	J gene	CDR3 protein	CDR3 DNA
TRBV5-4	.	.	TRBJ1-1	CASSLAGPQENTEAFF	TGTGCCAGCAGCTTGGCCGGTCCGCAGGAGAACACTGAAGCTTTCTTT
TRBV18	.	TRBD1	TRBJ2-2	CASSPRRTGETGELFF	TGTGCCAGCTCACCACGCCGGACAGGGGAGACCGGGGAGCTGTTTTTT
TRBV18	.	.	TRBJ2-7	CASSPPSRAPYEQYF	TGTGCCAGCTCACCACCGTCCAGGGCCCCCTACGAGCAGTACTTC
TRBV2	.	.	TRBJ1-2	CASSFNRNGYTF	TGTGCCAGCAGTTTTAACAGGAATGGCTACACCTTC
TRBV18	.	TRBD1	TRBJ2-1	CASSPSTGQHEQFF	TGTGCCAGCTCACCTTCGACAGGGCAGCATGAGCAGTTCTTC
TRBV27	.	.	TRBJ2-7	CASSLTGHREQYF	TGTGCCAGCAGTCTTACGGGACACCGGGAGCAGTACTTC
TRBV5-1	.	.	TRBJ2-2	CASSLRVPGELFF	TGCGCCAGCAGCTTGAGGGTTCCCGGGGAGCTGTTTTTT
TRBV5-1	few	TRBD1	TRBJ1-2	CASSPNVGTGGGYGYTF	TGCGCCAGCAGCCCCAATGTCGGGACAGGGGGCGGCTATGGCTACACCTTC
TRBV19	.	TRBD1	TRBJ2-7	CASSDRDNSYEQYF	TGTGCCAGTAGTGACAGGGACAACTCCTACGAGCAGTACTTC
TRBV6-1	.	.	TRBJ1-2	CASSTRTGNYGYTF	TGTGCCAGCAGTACGCGGACGGGGAACTATGGCTACACCTTC
TRBV5-1	.	TRBD2	TRBJ2-1	CASSAQPKGLANNEQFF	TGCGCCAGCAGCGCGCAGCCAAAGGGACTAGCGAACAATGAGCAGTTCTTC
TRBV7-6	.	.	TRBJ2-2	CASSLGAGQNTGELFF	TGTGCCAGCAGCTTAGGGGCAGGGCAGAACACCGGGGAGCTGTTTTTT
TRBV2	.	.	TRBJ2-7	CASSEDLYEQYF	TGTGCCAGCAGTGAAGACTTATACGAGCAGTACTTC
TRBV5-1	.	TRBD1	TRBJ2-7	CASRQPGQDYEQYF	TGCGCCAGCAGGCAACCGGGACAGGACTACGAGCAGTACTTC
TRBV4-1	once	.	TRBJ1-5	CASSHVHRDSNQPQHF	TGCGCCAGCAGCCACGTGCATCGGGATAGCAATCAGCCCCAGCATTTT
TRBV18	.	.	TRBJ1-4	CASSPPGTGEKLFF	TGTGCCAGCTCACCACCTGGGACCGGTGAAAAACTGTTTTTT
TRBV6-6	few	TRBD2	TRBJ2-2	CASTLAGGQAGELFF	TGTGCCAGCACCCTAGCGGGGGGGCAGGCCGGGGAGCTGTTTTTT
TRBV7-6	.	TRBD2	TRBJ2-1	CASSPQTSGSSYNEQFF	TGTGCCAGCAGCCCACAGACTAGCGGCAGCTCCTACAATGAGCAGTTCTTC
TRBV5-1	.	TRBD1	TRBJ1-1	CASRDRENTEAFF	TGCGCCAGCCGAGACAGGGAGAACACTGAAGCTTTCTTT
TRBV9	.	.	TRBJ1-1	CASSPEGVGTEAFF	TGTGCCAGCAGCCCCGAGGGGGTAGGGACTGAAGCTTTCTTT
TRBV6-5	.	.	TRBJ1-5	CASSDGQPQHF	TGTGCCAGCAGTGACGGACAGCCCCAGCATTTT
TRBV7-9	.	TRBD1	TRBJ1-5	CASSHSTGGNQPQHF	TGTGCCAGCAGCCACTCCACAGGGGGGAATCAGCCCCAGCATTTT
TRBV25-1	.	.	TRBJ2-4	CASSEFGQGNIQYF	TGTGCCAGCAGTGAATTCGGGCAGGGAAACATTCAGTACTTC
TRBV2	.	.	TRBJ2-1	CASSPQGGHFNEQFF	TGTGCCAGCAGCCCACAAGGTGGACACTTCAATGAGCAGTTCTTC